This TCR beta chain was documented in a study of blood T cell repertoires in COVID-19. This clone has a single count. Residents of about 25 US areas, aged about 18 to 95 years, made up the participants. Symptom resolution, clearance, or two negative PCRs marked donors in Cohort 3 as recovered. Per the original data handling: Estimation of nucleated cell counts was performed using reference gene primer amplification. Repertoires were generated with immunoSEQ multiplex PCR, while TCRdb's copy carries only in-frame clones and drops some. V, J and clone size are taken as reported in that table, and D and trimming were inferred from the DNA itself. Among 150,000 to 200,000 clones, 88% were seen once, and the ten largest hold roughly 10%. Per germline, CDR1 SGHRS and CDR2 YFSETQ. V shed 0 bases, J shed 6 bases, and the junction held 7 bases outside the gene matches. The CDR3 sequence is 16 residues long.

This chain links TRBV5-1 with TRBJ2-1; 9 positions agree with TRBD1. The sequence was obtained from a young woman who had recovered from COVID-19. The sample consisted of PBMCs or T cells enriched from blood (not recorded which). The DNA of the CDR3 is TGCGCCAGCAGCTTGGGAACAGGGGGCAGAGGCAATGAGCAGTTCTTC. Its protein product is CASSLGTGGRGNEQFF.